This record concerns one T cell receptor beta chain sequence. The assay was immunoSEQ multiplex PCR, and TCRdb's table has in-frame clones only and misses some. The sample lists about 79,000 clones; more than 90% were seen once. This entry belongs to a study of technical replicates of blood from a few donors. Trimming removed 10 bases from V and 6 bases from J, with 18 bases in between. Germline V gene sequence: CDR1 SGHVS, CDR2 FNYEAQ. The CDR3 length is 14 residues. V is TRBV7-6 and J is TRBJ1-4, with TRBD1 as a possible D gene (5 bases). This receptor was identified in a human donor in good health. Some clones in this sample may be carry-over from other donors' samples. Specimen: T cells isolated from PBMCs. CDR3 loop: CATTAGVGDEKLFF. The CDR3 DNA sequence: TGTGCCACCACTGCGGGGGTTGGGGATGAAAAACTGTTTTTT.